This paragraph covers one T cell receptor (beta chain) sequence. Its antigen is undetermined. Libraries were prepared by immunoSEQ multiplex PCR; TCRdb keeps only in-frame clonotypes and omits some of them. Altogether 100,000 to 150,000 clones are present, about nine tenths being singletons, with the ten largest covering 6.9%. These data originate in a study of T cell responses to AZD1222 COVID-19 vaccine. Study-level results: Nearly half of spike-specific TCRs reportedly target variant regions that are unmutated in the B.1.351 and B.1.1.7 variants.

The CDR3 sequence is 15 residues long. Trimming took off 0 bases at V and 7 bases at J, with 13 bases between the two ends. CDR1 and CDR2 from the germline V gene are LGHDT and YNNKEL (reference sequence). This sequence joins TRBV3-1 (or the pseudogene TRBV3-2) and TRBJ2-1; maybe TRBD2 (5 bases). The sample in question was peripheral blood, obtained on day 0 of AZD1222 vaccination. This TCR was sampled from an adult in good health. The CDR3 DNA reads TGTGCCAGCAGCCAAGATAGCCTAGCTGGGAATGAGCAGTTCTTC. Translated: CASSQDSLAGNEQFF.